This T cell receptor beta chain was identified during a study of identical twins. The study's findings and limits: For cord blood, abundant beta clonotypes had fewer insertions, unlike memory repertoires, which showed none. Twin pairs' shared out-of-frame alpha sequences were enriched in low generation probability.

TCRdb fed the 5' RACE reads into MiXCR, producing one record per CDR3 protein. The sample contains about 1.7 million distinct CDR3 sequences, around 29% of which appear only once. This CDR3 comprises 14 residues. Remarks on this clonotype: Its antigen is unknown.

This TCR was recovered from a newborn girl in good health. The J gene is TRBJ2-5, the V gene TRBV12-3 or TRBV12-4; weak D call: TRBD1 (5 bases). Judging by the DNA end, TRBJ2-7 fits better; the J call may be wrong. Sequenced material: cord blood. The CDR3 reads CASSLRRVGHEQYF. DNA of the CDR3: TGTGCCAGCAGTTTGCGCAGGGTGGGCCACGAGCAGTACTTC.